What follows are 24 T cell receptor beta chains derived from one specimen sequenced in a study of T-cell reconstitution after alpha-beta-depleted transplantation in children. A library of TCRbeta sequences, prepared with unique molecular identifiers, was generated. From the PCR reads, TCRdb called clonotypes with MiXCR, one entry per CDR3 protein. The sample gives 450,000 to 600,000 distinct CDR3 sequences, under 12% of which show up once; 2% is in the top ten. The sample was PBMCs, taken before TCRalphabeta/CD19-depleted stem cell transplant. The origin of the receptors is a child between 2 and 9 years old with inherited bone marrow failure, due to receive a stem cell transplant.

There are many counts of this clonotype. The gene calls are TRBV5-1 and TRBJ2-3, with D hard to call. Germline CDR1 SGHRS, CDR2 YFSETQ. V was clipped by 6 bases and J by 4 bases, with 15 bases between them. The CDR3 has 14 residues. The CDR3 DNA reads TGCGCCAGCACCGTTGATACACGGGCAGATACGCAGTATTTT. This codes for CASTVDTRADTQYF.

This clonotype was observed many times. The chain links TRBV29-1 to TRBJ2-3; tentative D call: TRBD1 (6 bases). The germline V gene has CDR1 SQVTM and CDR2 ANQGSEA. This CDR3 spans 15 amino acids. V lost 6 bases and J 2 bases, leaving 18 bases between the germline ends. The CDR3 bases are TGCAGCGTAGTAGGATACAGGGTCCCCACAGATACGCAGTATTTT. This gives the protein CSVVGYRVPTDTQYF.

This clonotype occurred many times. The chain is built from TRBV27 and TRBJ2-7; the D is unclear. This CDR3 has 14 residues. CDR1 is MNHEY, CDR2 SMNVEV, per germline (reference sequence). V was trimmed by 6 bases and J by 2 bases, leaving 14 bases between them. CDR3 nucleotides: TGTGCCAGCAGGCGGATTCCCGACACCTACGAGCAGTACTTC. It yields the protein CASRRIPDTYEQYF.

This clonotype occurred a few times. CDR3 DNA sequence: TGTGCCAGCAGCTTAGTTTCGTCTTCCGAGACCCAGTACTTC. Amino acid sequence: CASSLVSSSETQYF. This rearrangement joins TRBV7-9 to TRBJ2-5; D is uncertain. This CDR3 has 14 residues. Trimming removed 1 base from V and 5 bases from J, with 11 bases in between. CDR1 and CDR2 (germline): SEHNR, FQNEAQ (reference sequence).

This clonotype was picked up many times. This rearrangement joins TRBV6-6 to TRBJ2-5, with D possibly matching TRBD2 (6 bases). V shed 2 bases and J shed 4 bases, with 8 bases lying between them. The CDR3 extends over 13 amino acids. Germline-derived CDR1 and CDR2 are MNHNY and SVGAGI (reference sequence). The CDR3, as DNA: TGTGCCAGCAGTTACGTGGGGGGAGAGACCCAGTACTTC. Translating gives CASSYVGGETQYF.

This clonotype occurred many times. The chain couples TRBV29-1 to TRBJ2-2; no reliable D call. Germline CDR1 reads SQVTM; CDR2 reads ANQGSEA. The ends were cut back, 0 bases at V and 1 base at J, with 3 bases in the middle. The CDR3 contains 13 residues. The CDR3 DNA is TGCAGCGTTGAAGAAGGGAACACCGGGGAGCTGTTTTTT. Translation: CSVEEGNTGELFF.

This clonotype was recorded many times. This chain uses TRBV24-1 with TRBJ2-1; TRBD2 agrees at 10 bases. Unmatched junction bases numbered 4, after V lost 3 bases and J lost 3 bases. The CDR3 length is 16 residues. Germline CDR1 KGHDR, CDR2 SFDVKD. The CDR3 DNA reads TGTGCCACCAGTGATGGACTAGCGGAGATCTACAATGAGCAGTTCTTC. This codes for CATSDGLAEIYNEQFF.

The sample holds many counts of this clonotype. The J gene is TRBJ1-1, the V gene TRBV6-2 or TRBV6-3; D ambiguous. V lost 5 bases and J lost 11, with 12 bases in between. The germline V gene has CDR1 MNHEY and CDR2 SVGEGT. This CDR3 is 11 amino acids long. CDR3 region: CASSAQGEAFF. In DNA, the CDR3 is TGTGCCAGCAGTGCCCAAGGTGAGGCTTTCTTT.

This clonotype was counted only a few times. This chain links TRBV5-1 with TRBJ2-5; D is unclear. The germline V gene encodes CDR1 SGHRS and CDR2 YFSETQ. The germline V and J ends were trimmed by 2 bases and 5 bases, with 13 bases remaining between them. There are 14 residues in the CDR3. The CDR3, as DNA: TGCGCCAGCAGCTTAGAGACCTCCGGGGAGACCCAGTACTTC. It specifies CASSLETSGETQYF.

This clonotype was picked up many times. This rearrangement joins TRBV27 to TRBJ2-7; D might be TRBD2 (6 bases). V dropped 4 bases and J dropped 5 bases, with 12 bases sitting between them. Germline V lookup: CDR1 MNHEY, CDR2 SMNVEV (reference sequence). This CDR3 is 13 amino acids long. CDR3 coding DNA: TGTGCCAGCAGTTCAGGAGGGCTCAACGAGCAGTACTTC. It encodes CASSSGGLNEQYF.

This clonotype was detected many times. The chain links TRBV29-1 to TRBJ2-7; 7 nucleotides line up with TRBD1. Per the germline V gene, CDR1 is SQVTM and CDR2 is ANQGSEA. V shed 5 bases and J 1 base; nucleotides not matched to a gene: 8. This CDR3 region has 14 residues. The CDR3 DNA sequence: TGCAGCGTTAAATTGGGACAGCTATCCTACGAGCAGTACTTC. Amino acid sequence: CSVKLGQLSYEQYF.

This clonotype was seen repeatedly, ten times or more. The chain carries TRBV4-3 and TRBJ2-2, with a tentative D call TRBD2 (5 bases). Trimming cost V 2 bases and J 5 bases, with 15 bases left between them. CDR3 length: 16 amino acids. Germline V gene data show CDR1 as LGHNA and CDR2 as YSLEER. CDR3 sequence (DNA): TGCGCCAGCAGCCAACTAGGAGGAATCAGAACCGGGGAGCTGTTTTTT. Protein product: CASSQLGGIRTGELFF.

Many counts were recorded for this clonotype. This chain joins TRBV5-5 and TRBJ1-2; TRBD1 is a possible D gene (5 bases). Trimming stripped 0 bases from V and 5 bases from J, with 14 bases between. The CDR3 has 15 residues. The V gene's germline CDR1 is SGHKS and CDR2 YYEKEE (reference sequence). CDR3 residues: CASSLAGRVVYGYTF. The CDR3, as DNA: TGTGCCAGCAGCTTGGCCGGCAGGGTAGTATATGGCTACACCTTC.

This clonotype was seen only a few times. The V gene is TRBV20-1, the J gene TRBJ2-2; the D is unclear. Germline V gives CDR1 DFQATT, CDR2 SNEGSKA (reference sequence). The CDR3 has 14 residues. Trimming took 2 bases from V and 7 from J, leaving 14 bases between them. CDR3 amino acids: CSARRLTPGGELFF. Here the CDR3 DNA reads TGCAGTGCTAGAAGACTTACCCCAGGCGGGGAGCTGTTTTTT.

This clonotype was picked up many times. V and J are TRBV5-1 and TRBJ1-1, with 10 nucleotides matching TRBD1. Trimming removed 3 bases from V and 1 base from J; junction bases left unmatched: 18. This CDR3 contains 20 residues. CDR1 and CDR2 (germline): SGHRS, YFSETQ. The DNA for the CDR3 is TGCGCCAGCAGCTCTAATCTTTATGCCGGGACAGGGGCCCCGAACACTGAAGCTTTCTTT. Translating it yields CASSSNLYAGTGAPNTEAFF.

This clonotype occurred many times. V and J are TRBV28 and TRBJ2-3; D gene unclear. The CDR3 is 14 residues long. Per the germline V gene, CDR1 is MDHEN and CDR2 is SYDVKM. Trimming pared 7 bases from V and 4 bases from J, leaving 15 bases between. This chain's CDR3 is CASTHRRAPDTQYF. CDR3 nucleotide sequence: TGTGCCAGCACCCACCGACGGGCCCCAGATACGCAGTATTTT.

This clonotype was seen ten or more times. The rearrangement joins TRBV12-3 or TRBV12-4 to TRBJ2-7, with TRBD1 as a possible D gene (5 bases). The CDR3 is made up of 13 amino acids. Trimming pared 3 bases from V and 6 bases from J, leaving 12 bases between. The CDR3 sequence is CASSFGPGREQYF. The CDR3 nucleotides are TGTGCCAGCAGTTTTGGTCCAGGGCGCGAGCAGTACTTC.

This clonotype was seen repeatedly, ten times or more. The chain is built from TRBV7-9 and TRBJ1-1, with D maybe TRBD1 (6 bases). The V end lost 7 bases, the J end lost 0 bases, and 21 bases lay between the germline ends. There are 17 residues in the CDR3. Germline lookup yields CDR1 SEHNR and CDR2 FQNEAQ (reference sequence). The CDR3 region is CASTRSLGGMMNTEAFF. In DNA, the CDR3 is TGTGCCAGCACCCGTTCTTTAGGGGGAATGATGAACACTGAAGCTTTCTTT. Full variable domain (remainder filled in from reference TRBV7-9 and TRBJ1-1): DTGVSQNPRHKITKRGQNVTFRCDPISEHNRLYWYRQTLGQGPEFLTYFQNEAQLEKSRLLSDRFSAERPKGSFSTLEIQRTEQGDSAMYLCASTRSLGGMMNTEAFFGQGTRLTVV.

This clonotype was seen many times. The V and J genes are TRBV6-2 or TRBV6-3 and TRBJ2-1; possibly TRBD2 for D (5 bases). Germline lookup yields CDR1 MNHEY and CDR2 SVGEGT. CDR3 size: 14 residues. V lost 0 bases and J lost 6, with 9 bases in between. The CDR3 coding sequence is TGTGCCAGCAGTTACTCGTTAGCGACCAATGAGCAGTTCTTC. Translated, it gives CASSYSLATNEQFF.

The V and J genes are TRBV4-1 and TRBJ1-6; no definite D call. V was pared by 1 base and J by 9 bases, with 10 bases between. The CDR3 consists of 14 residues. The germline gives CDR1 MGHRA, CDR2 YSYEKL. The CDR3: CASSQATSGSPLHF. The CDR3 DNA reads as TGCGCCAGCAGCCAAGCTACATCAGGTTCACCCCTCCACTTT.

The chain uses TRBV12-3 or TRBV12-4 and TRBJ1-5; 9 nucleotides align to TRBD1. This CDR3 contains 15 residues. After removal of 7 bases from V and 3 bases from J, the junction contained 7 bases not matched to a gene. The CDR3 here is CASTTGTGYNQPQHF. The CDR3 DNA reads as TGTGCCAGCACGACCGGGACAGGGTACAATCAGCCCCAGCATTTT.

The sample holds many counts of this clonotype. The chain has TRBV4-3 and TRBJ2-1; no clear D gene. This CDR3 has 15 residues. The germline CDR1 and CDR2 sequences are LGHNA and YSLEER. The V gene lost 4 bases and the J gene lost 3 bases, with 13 bases spanning the gap. CDR3 coding DNA: TGCGCCAGCAGCCCCGGGTGGCCGCTCTACAATGAGCAGTTCTTC. Protein product: CASSPGWPLYNEQFF.

The V and J genes are TRBV5-4 and TRBJ2-3, with D tentatively TRBD1 or TRBD2 (5 bases each). This CDR3 is built from 13 residues. V was trimmed by 4 bases and J by 7 bases, leaving 13 bases between them. Per the germline V gene, CDR1 is SGHNT and CDR2 is YYREEE (reference sequence). The CDR3 region is CASSRGVGNTQYF. Written as DNA, the CDR3 is TGTGCCAGCAGCCGAGGGGTCGGGAATACGCAGTATTTT.

This clonotype was recorded many times. The genes are TRBV12-3 or TRBV12-4 and TRBJ1-2; D is ambiguous. The V end lost 5 bases, the J end lost 4 bases, and 14 bases lay between the germline ends. The CDR3 covers 14 residues. CDR3 protein: CASSPGGKGYGYTF. CDR3 in DNA: TGTGCCAGCAGTCCGGGAGGTAAAGGCTATGGCTACACCTTC.